These 8 T cell receptor beta chains share one sample of origin, sequenced in a study of human T cells and chemical hapten exposure (dated by TCRdb to the early 2020s). The receptor library was made with RACE. Sequencing used a NextSeq 500. TCRdb redid the processing of the public reads, applying fastp at Q25 and MiXCR, and retained in-frame beta chains. CDR3 protein duplicates are merged, each entry listing the most common genes and DNA. In this sample the table shows more than 300,000 distinct CDR3 sequences, around 5.5% of which occur a single time. The ten largest clones capture about 7.7% of the sample. The time point label on this specimen signifies: pre-sensitization, week 0. This specimen's treatment or condition label, per the study, means: therapeutic diphenylcyclopropenone sensitization with weekly scalp DPC. The specimen was whole blood, collected in connection with sensitization to the hapten diphenylcyclopropenone (DPC). The receptors were sampled from a woman aged 18-29 years with alopecia areata. Some clones in this sample may be carry-over from other donors' samples.

This clonotype has at least ten counts. This sequence joins TRBV10-3 and TRBJ1-6; possibly TRBD1 for D (5 bases). Germline V CDR1 and CDR2: ENHRY, SYGVKD. V gave up 4 bases and J gave up 5 bases, with 12 bases separating them. The CDR3 is 15 amino acids. Written as DNA, the CDR3 is TGTGCCATCAGTGTCAGGGACGGGGATAATTCACCCCTCCACTTT. Encoded protein: CAISVRDGDNSPLHF.

The table lists this clonotype with a few counts. The chain has TRBV9 and TRBJ1-6; D unresolved. Germline lookup yields CDR1 SGDLS and CDR2 YYNGEE. The V end was cut by 2 bases, the J end by 8 bases, with 11 bases between. The CDR3 is 14 residues long. CDR3 coding DNA: TGTGCCAGCAGCGTGAACGACGATTATTCACCCCTCCACTTT. This sequence encodes CASSVNDDYSPLHF.

The sample holds many counts of this clonotype. The rearrangement links TRBV7-2 to TRBJ1-4, with D possibly matching TRBD1 (6 bases). The CDR3 runs to 15 residues. Germline CDR1 is SGHTA and CDR2 is FQGNSA. Trimming stripped 5 bases from V and 7 bases from J, with 17 bases between. The DNA of the CDR3 is TGTGCCAGCAGCCCCGTTACAGGGTATACTGAAAAACTGTTTTTT. This translates into CASSPVTGYTEKLFF.

This clonotype was found many times. The rearrangement uses TRBV7-2 and TRBJ2-3; 9 nucleotides match TRBD2. Germline V CDR1 and CDR2: SGHTA, FQGNSA. Trimming at V came to 2 bases and at J to 6 bases, leaving 9 bases not matched to a gene. The CDR3 has 16 amino acids. The CDR3 reads CASSLSLAGSGDTQYF. The DNA of the CDR3 is TGTGCCAGCAGCTTATCCCTAGCGGGGTCTGGGGATACGCAGTATTTT.

This clonotype was observed at least ten times. A junction boundary mismatches the germline segment, possibly from a read error. V usage is TRBV14 and J usage is TRBJ1-4, with D possibly being TRBD1 (5 bases). Germline CDR1 and CDR2: SGHDN and FVKESK. The CDR3 loop spans 12 amino acids. The CDR3 region has the DNA TGTGCCAGCAGCCAAGAACCCTGCAGGGAGCCTTTT. It is translated as CASSQEPCREPF. Full variable domain (outside the CDR3, taken from reference TRBV14 and TRBJ1-4): EAGVTQFPSHSVIEKGQTVTLRCDPISGHDNLYWYRRVMGKEIKFLLHFVKESKQDESGMPNNRFLAERTGGTYSTLKVQPAELEDSGVYFCASSQEPCREPFGSGTQLSVL.

Ten or more counts support this clonotype. This chain links TRBV24-1 with TRBJ1-5, with D unresolved. Trimming pared 1 base from V and 4 bases from J, leaving 4 bases between. Germline V gene data show CDR1 as KGHDR and CDR2 as SFDVKD. CDR3 length: 13 residues. The CDR3 loop reads CATSDFPNQPQHF. CDR3 nucleotide sequence: TGTGCCACCAGTGATTTCCCGAATCAGCCCCAGCATTTT.

The table lists this clonotype with many counts. The chain couples TRBV5-1 to TRBJ1-5, with TRBD1 matching over 9 bases. This CDR3 contains 14 residues. V lost 4 bases to trimming and J lost 4 bases; unmatched junction nucleotides: 3. The germline V gene has CDR1 SGHRS and CDR2 YFSETQ. CDR3 loop: CASSIGTGNQPQHF. DNA for the CDR3: TGCGCCAGCAGCATTGGGACAGGGAATCAGCCCCAGCATTTT.

This clonotype showed up many times. The chain carries TRBV4-3 and TRBJ2-7, with D uncertain. Germline CDR1 is LGHNA and CDR2 is YSLEER. V dropped 3 bases and J dropped 6 bases, with 15 bases sitting between them. There are 14 residues in the CDR3. The CDR3 loop is CASSQSSGWGEQYF. The CDR3 DNA sequence: TGCGCCAGCAGCCAGTCTTCAGGCTGGGGCGAGCAGTACTTC.